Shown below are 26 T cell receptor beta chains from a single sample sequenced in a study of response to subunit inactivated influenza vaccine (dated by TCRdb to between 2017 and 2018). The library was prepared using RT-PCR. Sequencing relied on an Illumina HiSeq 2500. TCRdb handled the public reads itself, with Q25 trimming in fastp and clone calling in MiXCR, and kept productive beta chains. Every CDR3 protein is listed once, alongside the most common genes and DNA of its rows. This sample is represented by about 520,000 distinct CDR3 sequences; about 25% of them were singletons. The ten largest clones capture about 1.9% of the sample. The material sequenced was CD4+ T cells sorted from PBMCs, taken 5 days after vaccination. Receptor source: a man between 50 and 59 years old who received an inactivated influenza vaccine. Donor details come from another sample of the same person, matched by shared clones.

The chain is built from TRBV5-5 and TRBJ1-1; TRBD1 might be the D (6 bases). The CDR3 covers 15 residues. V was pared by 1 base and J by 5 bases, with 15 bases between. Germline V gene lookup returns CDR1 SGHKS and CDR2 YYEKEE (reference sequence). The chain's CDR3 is CASSLLPQGETEAFF. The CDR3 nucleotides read TGTGCCAGCAGCTTGTTACCACAGGGTGAGACTGAAGCTTTCTTT.

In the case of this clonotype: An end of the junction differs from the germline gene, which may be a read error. CDR3 DNA: TGTGCCAGCAACTTAGGGCGGGAGTGGACAGATACGCAGTATTTT. It codes for CASNLGREWTDTQYF. V usage is TRBV7-8 and J usage is TRBJ2-3, with TRBD2 matching over 7 bases. This CDR3 has 15 residues. CDR1 SGHVS and CDR2 FQNEAQ come from the germline V gene.

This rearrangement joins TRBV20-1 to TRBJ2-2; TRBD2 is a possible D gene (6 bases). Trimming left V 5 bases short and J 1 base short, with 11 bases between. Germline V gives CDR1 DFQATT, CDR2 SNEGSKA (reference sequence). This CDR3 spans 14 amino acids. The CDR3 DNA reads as TGCAGTGCTTCCGGGACTTTGAACACCGGGGAGCTGTTTTTT. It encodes CSASGTLNTGELFF.

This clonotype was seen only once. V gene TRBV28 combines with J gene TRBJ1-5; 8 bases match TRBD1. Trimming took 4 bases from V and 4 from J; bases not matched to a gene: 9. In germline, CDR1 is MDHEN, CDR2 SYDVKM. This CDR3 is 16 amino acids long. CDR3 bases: TGTGCCAGCAGTTCTGGCAGGGGGCGCGGGAATCAGCCCCAGCATTTT. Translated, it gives CASSSGRGRGNQPQHF.

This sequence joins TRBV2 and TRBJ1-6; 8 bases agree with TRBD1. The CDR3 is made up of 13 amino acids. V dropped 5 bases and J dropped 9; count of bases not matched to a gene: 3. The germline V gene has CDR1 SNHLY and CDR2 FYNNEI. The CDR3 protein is CASSYRGTSPLHF. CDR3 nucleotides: TGTGCCAGCAGTTACAGGGGGACTTCACCCCTCCACTTT.

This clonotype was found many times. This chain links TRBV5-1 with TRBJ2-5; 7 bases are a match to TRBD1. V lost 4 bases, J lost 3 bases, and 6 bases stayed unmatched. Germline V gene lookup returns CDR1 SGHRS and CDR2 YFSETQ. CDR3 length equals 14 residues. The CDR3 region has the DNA TGCGCCAGCAGCACCGGGACAGCAGAAGAGACCCAGTACTTC. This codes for CASSTGTAEETQYF.

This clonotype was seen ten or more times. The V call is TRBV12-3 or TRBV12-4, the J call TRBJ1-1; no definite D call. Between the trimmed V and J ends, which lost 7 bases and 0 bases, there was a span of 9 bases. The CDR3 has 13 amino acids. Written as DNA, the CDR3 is TGTGCCAGCAACGCAGGCATGAACACTGAAGCTTTCTTT. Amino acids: CASNAGMNTEAFF.

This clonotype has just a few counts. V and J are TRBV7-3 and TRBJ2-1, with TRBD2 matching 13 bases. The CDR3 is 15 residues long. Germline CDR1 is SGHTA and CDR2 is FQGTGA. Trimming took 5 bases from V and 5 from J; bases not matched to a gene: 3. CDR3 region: CASSLGTSGNNEQFF. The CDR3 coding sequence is TGTGCCAGCAGCCTCGGGACTAGCGGGAACAATGAGCAGTTCTTC.

The CDR3 loop reads CATSANRGLRNEQFF. For the CDR3, the DNA is TGTGCCACCAGTGCAAACAGGGGTCTGAGGAATGAGCAGTTCTTC. The chain joins TRBV24-1 to TRBJ2-1; 7 bases match TRBD1. J gave up 7 bases and V 5 bases, and 10 bases lay outside the gene matches. The CDR3 runs 15 residues. CDR1 is KGHDR and CDR2 is SFDVKD in the germline V gene.

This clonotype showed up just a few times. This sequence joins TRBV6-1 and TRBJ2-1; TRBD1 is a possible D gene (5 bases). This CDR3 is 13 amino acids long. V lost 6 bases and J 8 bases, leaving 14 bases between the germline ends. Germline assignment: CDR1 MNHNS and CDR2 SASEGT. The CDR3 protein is CASSPRTRHEQFF. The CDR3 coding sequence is TGTGCCAGCAGCCCTAGGACACGTCATGAGCAGTTCTTC.

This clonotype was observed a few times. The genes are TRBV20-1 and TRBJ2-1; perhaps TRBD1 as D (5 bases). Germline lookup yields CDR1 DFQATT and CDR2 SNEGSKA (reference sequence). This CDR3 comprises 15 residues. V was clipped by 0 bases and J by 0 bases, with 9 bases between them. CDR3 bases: TGCAGTGCTAGAGATGGGCAGGGCTCCTACAATGAGCAGTTCTTC. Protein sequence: CSARDGQGSYNEQFF.

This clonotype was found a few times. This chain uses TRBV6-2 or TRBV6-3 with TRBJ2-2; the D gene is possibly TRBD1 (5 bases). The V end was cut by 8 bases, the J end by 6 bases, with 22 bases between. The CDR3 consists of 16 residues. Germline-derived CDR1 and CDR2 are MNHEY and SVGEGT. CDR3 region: CASRRPAGKGAGELFF. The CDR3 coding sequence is TGTGCCAGCCGCCGGCCCGCAGGGAAAGGGGCCGGGGAGCTGTTTTTT.

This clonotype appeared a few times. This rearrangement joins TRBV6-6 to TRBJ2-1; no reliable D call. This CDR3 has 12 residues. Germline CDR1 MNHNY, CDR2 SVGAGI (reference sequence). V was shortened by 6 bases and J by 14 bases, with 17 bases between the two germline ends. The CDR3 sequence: CASSHTAVLEFF. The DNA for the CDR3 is TGTGCCAGCAGCCACACCGCGGTCCTGGAGTTCTTC.

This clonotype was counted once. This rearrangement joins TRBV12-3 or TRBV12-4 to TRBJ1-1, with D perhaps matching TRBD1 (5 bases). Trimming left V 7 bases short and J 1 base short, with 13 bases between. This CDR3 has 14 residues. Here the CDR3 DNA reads TGTGCCAGCATCCTGGGGACGGCGAACACTGAAGCTTTCTTT. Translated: CASILGTANTEAFF.

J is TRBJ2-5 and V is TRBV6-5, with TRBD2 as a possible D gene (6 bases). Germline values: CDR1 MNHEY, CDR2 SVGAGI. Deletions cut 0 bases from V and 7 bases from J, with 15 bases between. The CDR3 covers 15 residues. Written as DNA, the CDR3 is TGTGCCAGCAGTTACTCCCTAGTAGCCGGGGGGACCCAGTACTTC. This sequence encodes CASSYSLVAGGTQYF.

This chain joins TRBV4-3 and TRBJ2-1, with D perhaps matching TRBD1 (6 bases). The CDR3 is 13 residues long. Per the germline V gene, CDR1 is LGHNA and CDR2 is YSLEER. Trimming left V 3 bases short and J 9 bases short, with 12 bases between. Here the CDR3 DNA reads TGCGCCAGCAGCCACGAACAGGGCTCTGAGCAGTTCTTC. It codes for CASSHEQGSEQFF.

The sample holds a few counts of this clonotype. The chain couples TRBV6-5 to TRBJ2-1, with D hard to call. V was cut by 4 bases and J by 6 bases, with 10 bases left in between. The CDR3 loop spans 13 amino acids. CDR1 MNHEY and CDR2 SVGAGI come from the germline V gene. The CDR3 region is CASSSALGNEQFF. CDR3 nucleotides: TGTGCCAGCAGTTCAGCATTGGGCAATGAGCAGTTCTTC.

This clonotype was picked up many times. CDR3 loop: CASSLGTGIDEQYF. As DNA, the CDR3 is TGCGCCAGCAGCTTGGGGACAGGGATCGACGAGCAGTACTTC. The chain has TRBV5-1 and TRBJ2-7, with 8 bases aligning to TRBD1. V trimming: 0 bases; J trimming: 5 bases; junction bases outside the gene matches: 4. Per the germline V gene, CDR1 is SGHRS and CDR2 is YFSETQ. This CDR3 region has 14 residues. Complete variable domain (other parts from reference TRBV5-1 and TRBJ2-7): KAGVTQTPRYLIKTRGQQVTLSCSPISGHRSVSWYQQTPGQGLQFLFEYFSETQRNKGNFPGRFSGRQFSNSRSEMNVSTLELGDSALYLCASSLGTGIDEQYFGPGTRLTVT.

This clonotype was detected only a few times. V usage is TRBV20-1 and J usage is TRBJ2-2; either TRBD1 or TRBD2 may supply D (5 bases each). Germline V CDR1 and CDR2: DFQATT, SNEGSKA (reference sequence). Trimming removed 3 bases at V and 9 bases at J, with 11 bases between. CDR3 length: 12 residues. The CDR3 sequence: CSASRGVRELFF. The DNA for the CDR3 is TGCAGTGCTAGTAGGGGAGTGAGGGAGCTGTTTTTT.

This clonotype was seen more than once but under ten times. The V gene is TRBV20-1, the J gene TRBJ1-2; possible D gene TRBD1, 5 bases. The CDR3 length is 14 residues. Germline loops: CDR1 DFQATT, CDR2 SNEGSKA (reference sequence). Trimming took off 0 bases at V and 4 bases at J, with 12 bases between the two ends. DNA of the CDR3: TGCAGTGCTAGAGACCAGGGTATCCCCTATGGCTACACCTTC. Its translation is CSARDQGIPYGYTF.

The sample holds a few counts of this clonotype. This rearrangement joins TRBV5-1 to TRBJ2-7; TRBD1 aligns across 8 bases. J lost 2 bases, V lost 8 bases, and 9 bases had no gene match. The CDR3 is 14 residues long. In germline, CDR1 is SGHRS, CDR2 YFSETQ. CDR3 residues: CASRPDRDTYEQYF. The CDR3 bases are TGCGCCAGTCGTCCGGACAGGGACACCTACGAGCAGTACTTC.

CDR3 in DNA: TGTGCCAGCAGGTCCGGGAATAAGCGCTATGGCTACACCTTC. The encoded protein is CASRSGNKRYGYTF. The chain combines TRBV6-1 with TRBJ1-2, with no clear D. The CDR3 spans 14 residues. Per germline, CDR1 MNHNS and CDR2 SASEGT. Deletions cut 6 bases from V and 4 bases from J, with 15 bases between.

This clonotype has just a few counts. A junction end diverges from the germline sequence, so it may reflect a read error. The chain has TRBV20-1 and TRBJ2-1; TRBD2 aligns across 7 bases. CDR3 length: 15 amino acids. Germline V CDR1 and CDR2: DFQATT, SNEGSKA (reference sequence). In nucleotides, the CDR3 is TGCAGTGCTATCTACGGATCGGGGGGTTTCAATGGGCAGTTCTTC. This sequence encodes CSAIYGSGGFNGQFF.

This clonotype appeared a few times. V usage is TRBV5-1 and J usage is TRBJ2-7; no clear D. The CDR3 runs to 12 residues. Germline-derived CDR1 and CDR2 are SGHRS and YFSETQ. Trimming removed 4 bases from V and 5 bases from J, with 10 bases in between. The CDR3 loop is CASSLTWNEQYF. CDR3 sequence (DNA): TGCGCCAGCAGCCTTACATGGAACGAGCAGTACTTC.

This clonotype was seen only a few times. The CDR3 protein is CASSQEAGRWDEQFF. CDR3 DNA sequence: TGTGCCAGCAGCCAAGAAGCGGGGAGGTGGGATGAGCAGTTCTTC. The J gene is TRBJ2-1, the V gene TRBV4-2; 7 bases map to TRBD2. Germline-derived CDR1 and CDR2 are LGHNA and YNFKEQ. J was trimmed by 8 bases and V by 0 bases; bases with no gene match: 7. The CDR3 is 15 amino acids.

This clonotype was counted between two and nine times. The CDR3 DNA reads as TGCAGTGCTAGAAGTCAGGGTATTGGCACAGATACGCAGTATTTT. Its protein product is CSARSQGIGTDTQYF. V gene TRBV20-1 combines with J gene TRBJ2-3; a possible D gene is TRBD1 (5 bases). The CDR3 extends over 15 amino acids. With 2 bases removed from V and 1 base from J, the gap between germline ends came to 13 bases. Germline CDR1 and CDR2: DFQATT and SNEGSKA (reference sequence).